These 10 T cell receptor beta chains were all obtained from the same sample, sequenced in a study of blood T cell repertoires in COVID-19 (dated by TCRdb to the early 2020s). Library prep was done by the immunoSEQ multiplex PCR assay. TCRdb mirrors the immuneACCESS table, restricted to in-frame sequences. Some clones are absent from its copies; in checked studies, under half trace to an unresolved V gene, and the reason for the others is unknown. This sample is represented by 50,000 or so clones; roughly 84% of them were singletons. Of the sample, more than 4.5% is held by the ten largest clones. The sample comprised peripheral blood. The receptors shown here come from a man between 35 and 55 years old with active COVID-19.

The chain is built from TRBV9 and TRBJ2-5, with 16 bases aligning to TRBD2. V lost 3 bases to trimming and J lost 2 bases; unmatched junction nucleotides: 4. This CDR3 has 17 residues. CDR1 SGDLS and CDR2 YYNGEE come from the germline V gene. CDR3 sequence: CASSAGLAGGRQETQYF. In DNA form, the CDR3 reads TGTGCCAGCAGCGCGGGACTAGCGGGAGGGCGGCAAGAGACCCAGTACTTC.

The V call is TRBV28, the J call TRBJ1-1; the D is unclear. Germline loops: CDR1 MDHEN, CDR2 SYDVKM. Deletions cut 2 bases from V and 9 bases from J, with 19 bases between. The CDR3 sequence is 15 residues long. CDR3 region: CASSLGGYLSRKAFF. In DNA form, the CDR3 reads TGTGCCAGCAGTTTAGGAGGGTACTTAAGCCGTAAAGCTTTCTTT.

CDR3: CATSYETGGDIGELFF. DNA for the CDR3: TGTGCCACCAGTTACGAGACAGGGGGCGACATCGGGGAGCTGTTTTTT. The J gene is TRBJ2-2, the V gene TRBV24-1; 10 bases match TRBD1. The germline CDR1 and CDR2 sequences are KGHDR and SFDVKD. With V trimmed by 6 bases and J by 7 bases, 10 bases remained unmatched. The CDR3 covers 16 residues.

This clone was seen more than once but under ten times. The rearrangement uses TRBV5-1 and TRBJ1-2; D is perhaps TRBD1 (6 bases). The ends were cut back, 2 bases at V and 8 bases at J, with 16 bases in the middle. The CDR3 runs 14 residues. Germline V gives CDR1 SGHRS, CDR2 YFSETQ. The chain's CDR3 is CASSLLAGEEGYTF. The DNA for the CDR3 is TGCGCCAGCAGCTTATTAGCAGGGGAAGAGGGCTACACCTTC.

In DNA form, the CDR3 reads TGTGCCAGTAATGATAGAACAGATACGCAGTATTTT. Its protein product is CASNDRTDTQYF. J is TRBJ2-3 and V is TRBV19; D gene ambiguous. Trimming left V 7 bases short and J 3 bases short, with 8 bases between. The V gene's germline CDR1 is LNHDA and CDR2 SQIVND (reference sequence). This CDR3 region has 12 residues.

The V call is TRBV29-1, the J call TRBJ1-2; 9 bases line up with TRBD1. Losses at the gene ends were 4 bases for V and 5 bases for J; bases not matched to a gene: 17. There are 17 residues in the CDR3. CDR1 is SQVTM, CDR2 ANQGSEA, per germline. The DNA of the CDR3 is TGCAGCGTTGGAACCGGGACAGGGAACCTCTATGGGTATGGCTACACCTTC. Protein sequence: CSVGTGTGNLYGYGYTF.

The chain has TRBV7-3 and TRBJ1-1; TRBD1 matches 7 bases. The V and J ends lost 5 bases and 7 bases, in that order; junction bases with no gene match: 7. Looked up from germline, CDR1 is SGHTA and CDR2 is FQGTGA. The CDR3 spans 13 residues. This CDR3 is CASSIGTESEAFF. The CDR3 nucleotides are TGTGCCAGCAGCATTGGGACAGAGAGTGAAGCTTTCTTT.

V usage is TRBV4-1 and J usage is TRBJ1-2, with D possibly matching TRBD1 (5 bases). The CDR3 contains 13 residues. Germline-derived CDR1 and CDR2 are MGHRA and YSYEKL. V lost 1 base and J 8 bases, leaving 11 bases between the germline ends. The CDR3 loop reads CASSQVAGQGYTF. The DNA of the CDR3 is TGCGCCAGCAGCCAAGTCGCAGGGCAAGGCTACACCTTC.

The CDR3 nucleotides read TGTGCCAGCAGCGCTCAAGAGACCCAGTACTTC. Protein product: CASSAQETQYF. The V and J genes are TRBV9 and TRBJ2-5, with unresolved D. The CDR3 runs 11 residues. V was shortened by 3 bases and J by 2 bases, with 2 bases between the two germline ends. Germline lookup yields CDR1 SGDLS and CDR2 YYNGEE. The full variable domain, completed using reference TRBV9 and TRBJ2-5, is DSGVTQTPKHLITATGQRVTLRCSPRSGDLSVYWYQQSLDQGLQFLIQYYNGEERAKGNILERFSAQQFPDLHSELNLSSLELGDSALYFCASSAQETQYFGPGTRLLVL.

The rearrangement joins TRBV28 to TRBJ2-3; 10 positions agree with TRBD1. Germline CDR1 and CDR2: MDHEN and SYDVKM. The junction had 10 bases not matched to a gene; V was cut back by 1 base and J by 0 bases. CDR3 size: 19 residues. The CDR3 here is CASSLSGTGDVRSTDTQYF. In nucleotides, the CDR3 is TGTGCCAGCAGTTTATCAGGGACAGGGGACGTACGGAGCACAGATACGCAGTATTTT.